This T cell receptor (beta chain) was identified during a study of blood T cell repertoires in COVID-19. V was clipped by 3 bases and J by 12 bases, with 12 bases between them. The CDR3 consists of 13 residues. The germline CDR1 and CDR2 sequences are LNHNV and YYDKDF (reference sequence). Clones were sequenced by immunoSEQ multiplex PCR, and TCRdb holds only the in-frame ones, with some missing. The data show fewer than 400,000 clones, more than 75% seen once. The sample was PBMCs or T cells enriched from blood (not recorded which). This chain uses TRBV15 with TRBJ1-6, with D unresolved. The TCR comes from a woman aged 45-65 years who had recovered from COVID-19. DNA of the CDR3: TGTGCCACCAGCAGCTCAGGTGGGCTACCCCTCCACTTT. It yields the protein CATSSSGGLPLHF.